The clone carrying this TCR beta chain was observed a handful of times. This sample is drawn from a study of blood T cell repertoires in COVID-19. Turning to the study itself: Acute-phase and convalescent COVID-19 samples originated in the United States, Italy and Spain.

The V gene's germline CDR1 is SEHNR and CDR2 FQNEAQ (reference sequence). The CDR3 has 15 amino acids. The J segment lost 5 bases and the V segment lost 3 bases, leaving 2 bases of the junction unmatched. Original handling: Quantification of nucleated cells was approximated via reference gene primer amplification. TCRdb's table, derived via immunoSEQ multiplex PCR, lists solely in-frame clones and lacks some. V and J calls and clone size come straight from that table; D and trimming were deduced from the DNA. The data show roughly 40,000 clones, with roughly 80% seen just once and approximately 30% held by the top ten.

The TCR was taken from a woman at least 80 years old with acute or convalescent COVID-19. The rearrangement links TRBV7-9 to TRBJ2-3, with 13 positions matching TRBD2. Material: peripheral blood. Here the CDR3 DNA reads TGTGCCAGCAGCTTCACTAGCGGGAGGGTAGATACGCAGTATTTT. Amino acids: CASSFTSGRVDTQYF.